This T cell receptor beta chain was profiled in a study of blood T cell repertoires in COVID-19. Study as a whole: The origin of the acute and convalescent COVID-19 samples was the United States, Italy and Spain. From T cells, B-cell-depleted T cells, or PBMCs came the material, which was cDNA or gDNA.

V was trimmed by 6 bases and J by 0 bases, leaving 9 bases between them. Germline lookup yields CDR1 MNHEY and CDR2 SMNVEV (reference sequence). The CDR3 extends over 14 amino acids. As processed by the authors: From reference gene primer amplification, estimates of nucleated cell counts were derived. The protocol was immunoSEQ multiplex PCR, while the TCRdb copy is restricted to in-frame clones and leaves out a portion. From that table come the V and J calls and clone size; the DNA was used to work out D and trimming. In the table there are a few hundred thousand clones, under 90% of which are singletons. This clone was counted once.

Sequenced sample: peripheral blood. The sequence derives from a woman older than 75 with active or convalescent COVID-19. The rearrangement links TRBV27 to TRBJ1-3, with a tentative D call TRBD1 (6 bases). The CDR3 is CASRQGISGNTIYF. The CDR3, as DNA: TGTGCCAGCAGACAGGGAATCTCTGGAAACACCATATATTTT.